These T cell receptor beta chains were read from a single sample in a study of CD8 T cells in ankylosing spondylitis. Each CDR3 protein is one row after TCRdb ran MiXCR on the 5' RACE reads. Of 390,000 or so distinct CDR3 sequences in the sample, about a fifth were seen once. Source material: blood, either unsorted or a sorted T cell fraction (not recorded which). The receptor set was obtained from a male donor with ankylosing spondylitis. The CDR3 runs from the conserved cysteine through the conserved F or W. A D gene is named only where the DNA matches it firmly. Size is stated for part of the rows, as once, few or many counts, or as a class when the clone is expanded.

size	J	D	V	DNA	CDR3
-	TRBJ2-7	-	TRBV29-1	TGCAGCGTTGGTGAGATCGACTACGAGCAGTACTTC	CSVGEIDYEQYF
-	TRBJ2-7	-	TRBV5-1	TGCGCCAGCAGCAGTGGACAGCGGGGCGGCGAGCAGTACTTC	CASSSGQRGGEQYF
-	TRBJ2-3	-	TRBV6-1	TGTGCCAGCAATGAAGTGGGCGCAAGCACAGATACGCAGTATTTT	CASNEVGASTDTQYF
-	TRBJ2-5	TRBD2	TRBV6-2/TRBV6-3	TGTGCCAGCAGTCCCCGGACTAGCGGGATTGTGGAGACCCAGTACTTC	CASSPRTSGIVETQYF
-	TRBJ2-3	TRBD2	TRBV28	TGTGCCAGCAGTTCCCCAGCGGGAGAAATAGATACGCAGTATTTT	CASSSPAGEIDTQYF
few	TRBJ2-7	-	TRBV5-1	TGCGCCAGCAGCTTGGAAGCGTCTTCCTACGAGCAGTACTTC	CASSLEASSYEQYF
few	TRBJ2-1	-	TRBV20-1	TGCAGTGCTAGCCCCCTACTAGTGTACAATGAGCAGTTCTTC	CSASPLLVYNEQFF
-	TRBJ1-5	TRBD1	TRBV19	TGTGCCAGTATGTGGGGACAGGGCATGGGACGGCCCCAGCATTTT	CASMWGQGMGRPQHF
-	TRBJ1-6	TRBD1	TRBV4-1	TGCGCCAGCAGCAAAAGAGGGACAGGGGAGTCACCCCTCCACTTT	CASSKRGTGESPLHF
-	TRBJ1-1	TRBD1	TRBV5-1	TGCGCCAGCAGCTTGGACGCAGGGGGCACTGAAGCTTTCTTT	CASSLDAGGTEAFF
many	TRBJ2-2	-	TRBV5-1	TGCGCCAGCAGCTCCCGGGGTAGCAACACCGGGGAGCTGTTTTTT	CASSSRGSNTGELFF
many	TRBJ2-1	TRBD1	TRBV28	TGTGCCAGCAGTTTGGACAGGGGCCCCTACAATGAGCAGTTCTTC	CASSLDRGPYNEQFF
-	TRBJ1-1	TRBD1	TRBV5-1	TGCGCCAGCAGCCCCCGGGACAGGGGGCAAGGGAACACTGAAGCTTTCTTT	CASSPRDRGQGNTEAFF
-	TRBJ2-1	TRBD2	TRBV5-1	TGCGCCAGCGCAGGCGGACTAGGCTCCTACAATGAGCAGTTCTTC	CASAGGLGSYNEQFF
few	TRBJ1-1	-	TRBV7-8	TGTGCCAGCAGCTTAGCCGCGGGCACTGAAGCTTTCTTT	CASSLAAGTEAFF